The 11 T cell receptor beta chains listed next were all sequenced from one sample in a study of molecular identifiers for immune sequencing clone quantification. Each CDR3 protein gets one entry after TCRdb re-called the PCR reads with MiXCR. Of a few hundred thousand distinct CDR3 sequences listed, roughly 24% are singletons. Sequenced sample: naive CD8+ T cells from blood, with Jurkat cell RNA spiked in. Regarding subset: FACS-sorted CD8+CD4-CCR7+CD45RA+ naive T cells. The receptors shown here come from a human donor in good health. Some libraries in this study had Jurkat cell RNA spiked in.

Details on this clonotype: The junction departs from the called germline gene at one end, perhaps through a read error. This rearrangement joins TRBV28 to TRBJ1-5; 9 nucleotides agree with TRBD1. CDR1 MDHEN and CDR2 SYDVKM come from the germline V gene. The CDR3 has 15 amino acids. CDR3 loop: CASSPGQGSNQPPHF. The CDR3 bases are TGTGCCAGTAGTCCGGGACAGGGTAGCAATCAGCCCCCGCATTTT. Looking up the rest from reference TRBV28 and TRBJ1-5 gives the full variable domain: DVKVTQSSRYLVKRTGEKVFLECVQDMDHENMFWYRQDPGLGLRLIYFSYDVKMKEKGDIPEGYSVSREKKERFSLILESASTNQTSMYLCASSPGQGSNQPPHFGDGTRLSIL.

This clonotype was observed many times. The V gene is TRBV10-3, the J gene TRBJ2-7; D might be TRBD2 (6 bases). The CDR3 has 13 residues. V was cut by 6 bases and J by 2 bases, with 11 bases left in between. In germline, CDR1 is ENHRY, CDR2 SYGVKD. The CDR3 bases are TGTGCCATCAGGGACGGGGGTGCCTACGAGCAGTACTTC. Encoded protein: CAIRDGGAYEQYF.

In this sample, this clonotype turned up many times. This chain connects TRBV18 to TRBJ2-1; weak D call: TRBD2 (5 bases). The CDR3 has 15 amino acids. Germline V gene lookup returns CDR1 KGHSH and CDR2 LQKENI. V lost 0 bases and J 3 bases, leaving 9 bases between the germline ends. CDR3 sequence: CASSPPEDRYNEQFF. The DNA of the CDR3 is TGTGCCAGCTCACCACCGGAGGACCGCTACAATGAGCAGTTCTTC.

A remark on this clonotype: A much larger clone lies a single base off, so this may be a read error. V usage is TRBV5-6 and J usage is TRBJ1-5, with no clear D. Per germline, CDR1 SGHDT and CDR2 YYEEEE. The CDR3 contains 14 residues. This chain's CDR3 is CASSLVGVNQPLHF. Here the CDR3 DNA reads TGTGCCAGCAGCTTGGTCGGAGTCAATCAGCCCCTGCATTTT.

Many counts were recorded for this clonotype. The chain carries TRBV9 and TRBJ1-3; D perhaps matches TRBD1 (5 bases). Trimming cost V 4 bases and J 7 bases, with 12 bases left between them. CDR1 SGDLS and CDR2 YYNGEE come from the germline V gene. The CDR3 totals 13 residues. DNA for the CDR3: TGTGCCAGCAGCTCCTCTGGGACTAACACCATATATTTT. Translating it yields CASSSSGTNTIYF.

This chain uses TRBV5-1 with TRBJ1-4; TRBD1 aligns across 8 bases. The CDR3 is made up of 15 amino acids. The germline V gene encodes CDR1 SGHRS and CDR2 YFSETQ. Trimming at V came to 0 bases and at J to 8 bases, leaving 6 bases not matched to a gene. The CDR3 nucleotides are TGCGCCAGCAGCTTGGAGGGACAGGCAGGCGAAAAACTGTTTTTT. Translating it yields CASSLEGQAGEKLFF.

The table lists this clonotype with many counts. This chain uses TRBV7-8 with TRBJ2-4, with D perhaps matching TRBD2 (7 bases). Trimming left V 2 bases short and J 2 bases short, with 16 bases between. Per the germline V gene, CDR1 is SGHVS and CDR2 is FQNEAQ. This CDR3 spans 17 amino acids. CDR3 loop: CASSLPSGGQTKNIQYF. CDR3 DNA sequence: TGTGCCAGCAGCTTACCGTCGGGGGGACAAACCAAAAACATTCAGTACTTC.

This clonotype occurred once. This may stem from a read error, because a much larger clone lies one nucleotide away. The J gene is TRBJ2-5, the V gene TRBV6-5, with D possibly matching TRBD1 (6 bases). Per germline, CDR1 MNHEY and CDR2 SVGAGI. This CDR3 contains 14 residues. This CDR3 is CASSLRQVQEPQYF. CDR3 DNA sequence: TGTGCCAGCAGCTTGAGACAGGTCCAAGAGCCCCAGTACTTC.

This chain uses TRBV27 with TRBJ2-7; possibly TRBD1 for D (5 bases). CDR3 length: 14 amino acids. Trimming removed 6 bases at V and 9 bases at J, with 21 bases between. The germline V gene has CDR1 MNHEY and CDR2 SMNVEV (reference sequence). The CDR3 loop is CASRSLQGLGAQYF. The CDR3 nucleotides are TGTGCCAGCAGATCCCTGCAGGGCCTTGGCGCGCAGTACTTC.

This clonotype was observed a few times. The chain is built from TRBV19 and TRBJ2-7; the match to TRBD2 covers 11 bases. Germline CDR1 LNHDA, CDR2 SQIVND (reference sequence). V trimming: 7 bases; J trimming: 6 bases; junction bases outside the gene matches: 8. The CDR3 spans 14 residues. The CDR3 DNA sequence: TGTGCCAGTAACACGGGACTAGCGGTGGTCGAGCAGTACTTC. Translated, it gives CASNTGLAVVEQYF.

On this clonotype itself: As the CDR3 is not closed by the conserved phenylalanine or tryptophan, this likely results from a read error. The V and J genes are TRBV7-9 and TRBJ2-3; D remains ambiguous. The CDR3 loop spans 12 amino acids. Trimming removed 2 bases at V and 10 bases at J, with 10 bases between. Germline lookup yields CDR1 SEHNR and CDR2 FQNEAQ (reference sequence). CDR3 loop: CASSLTSEAQYS. CDR3 in DNA: TGTGCCAGCAGCTTAACCTCCGAGGCGCAGTATTCT.